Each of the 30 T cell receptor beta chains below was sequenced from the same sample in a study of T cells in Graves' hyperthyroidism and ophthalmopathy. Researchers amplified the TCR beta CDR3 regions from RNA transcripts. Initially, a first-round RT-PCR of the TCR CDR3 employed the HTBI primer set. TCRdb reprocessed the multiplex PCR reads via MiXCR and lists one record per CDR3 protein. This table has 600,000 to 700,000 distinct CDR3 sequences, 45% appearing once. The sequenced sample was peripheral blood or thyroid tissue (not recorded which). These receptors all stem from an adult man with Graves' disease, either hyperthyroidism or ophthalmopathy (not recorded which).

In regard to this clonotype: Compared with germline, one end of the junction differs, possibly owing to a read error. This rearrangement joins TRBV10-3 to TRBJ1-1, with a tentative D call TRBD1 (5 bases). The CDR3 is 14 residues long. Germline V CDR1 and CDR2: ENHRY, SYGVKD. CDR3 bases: TGTGCCAGCAGTGGAGGGGCATTGGACACTGAAGCTTTCTTT. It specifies CASSGGALDTEAFF.

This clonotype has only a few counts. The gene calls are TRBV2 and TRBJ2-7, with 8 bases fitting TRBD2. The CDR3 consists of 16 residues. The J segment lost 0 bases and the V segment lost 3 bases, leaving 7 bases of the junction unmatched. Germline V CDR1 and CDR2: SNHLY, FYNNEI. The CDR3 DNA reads TGTGCCAGCAGTGACAGTAGCGGGGTATCCTCCTACGAGCAGTACTTC. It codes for CASSDSSGVSSYEQYF.

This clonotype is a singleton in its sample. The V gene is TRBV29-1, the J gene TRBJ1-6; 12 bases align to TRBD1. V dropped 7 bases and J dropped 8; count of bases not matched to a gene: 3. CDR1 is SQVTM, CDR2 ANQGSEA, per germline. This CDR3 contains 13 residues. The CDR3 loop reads CSGGTGGDSPLHF. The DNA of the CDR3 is TGCAGCGGCGGGACAGGGGGCGATTCACCCCTCCACTTT.

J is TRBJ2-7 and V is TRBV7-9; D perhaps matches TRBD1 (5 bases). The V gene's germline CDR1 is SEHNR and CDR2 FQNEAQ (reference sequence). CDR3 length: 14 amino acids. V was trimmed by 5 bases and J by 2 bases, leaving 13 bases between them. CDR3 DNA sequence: TGTGCCAGCAGCCACAGGACGGCCACCTACGAGCAGTACTTC. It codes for CASSHRTATYEQYF.

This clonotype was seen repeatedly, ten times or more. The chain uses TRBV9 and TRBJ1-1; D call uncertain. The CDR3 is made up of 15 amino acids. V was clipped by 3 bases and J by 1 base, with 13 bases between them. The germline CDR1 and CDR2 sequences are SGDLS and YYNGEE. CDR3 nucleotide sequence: TGTGCCAGCAGCGGTCGTGAGGACGAGAACACTGAAGCTTTCTTT. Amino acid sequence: CASSGREDENTEAFF.

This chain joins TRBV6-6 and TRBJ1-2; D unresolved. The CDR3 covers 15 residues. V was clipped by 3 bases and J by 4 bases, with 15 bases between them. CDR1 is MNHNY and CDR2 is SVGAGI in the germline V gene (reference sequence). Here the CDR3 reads CASSYASQHSYGYTF. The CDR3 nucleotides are TGTGCCAGCAGTTATGCCTCCCAGCACTCCTATGGCTACACCTTC.

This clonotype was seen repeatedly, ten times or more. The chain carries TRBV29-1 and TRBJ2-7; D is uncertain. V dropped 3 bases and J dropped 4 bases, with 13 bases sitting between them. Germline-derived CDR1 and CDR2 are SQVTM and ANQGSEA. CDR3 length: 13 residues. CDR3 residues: CSVDLGPPYEQYF. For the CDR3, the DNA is TGCAGCGTTGATCTCGGACCTCCATACGAGCAGTACTTC.

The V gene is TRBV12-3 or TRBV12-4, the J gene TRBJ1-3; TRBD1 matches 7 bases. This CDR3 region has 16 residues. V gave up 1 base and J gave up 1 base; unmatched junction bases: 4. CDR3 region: CASSLVGTASGNTIYF. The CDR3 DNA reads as TGTGCCAGCAGTTTAGTCGGGACAGCGTCTGGAAACACCATATATTTT.

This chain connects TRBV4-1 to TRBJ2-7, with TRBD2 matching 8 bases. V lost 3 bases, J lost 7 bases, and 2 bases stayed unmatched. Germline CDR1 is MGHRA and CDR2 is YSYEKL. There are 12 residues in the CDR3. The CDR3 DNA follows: TGCGCCAGCAGCCACGGGGGGGATGAGCAGTACTTC. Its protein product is CASSHGGDEQYF.

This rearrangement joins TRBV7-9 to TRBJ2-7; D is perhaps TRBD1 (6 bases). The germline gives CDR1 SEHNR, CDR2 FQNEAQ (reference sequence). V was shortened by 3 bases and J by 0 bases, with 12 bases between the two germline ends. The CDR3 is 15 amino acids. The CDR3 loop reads CASSFRDTTSYEQYF. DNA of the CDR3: TGTGCCAGCAGCTTCCGGGACACAACCTCCTACGAGCAGTACTTC.

The DNA for the CDR3 is TGTGCCAGTATAAGCAGGGGGGACACTGAAGCTTTCTTT. This translates into CASISRGDTEAFF. This chain links TRBV6-1 with TRBJ1-1; 7 positions agree with TRBD1. The V segment lost 9 bases and the J segment 3 bases; nucleotides outside the gene matches: 7. The V gene's germline CDR1 is MNHNS and CDR2 SASEGT. The CDR3 contains 13 residues.

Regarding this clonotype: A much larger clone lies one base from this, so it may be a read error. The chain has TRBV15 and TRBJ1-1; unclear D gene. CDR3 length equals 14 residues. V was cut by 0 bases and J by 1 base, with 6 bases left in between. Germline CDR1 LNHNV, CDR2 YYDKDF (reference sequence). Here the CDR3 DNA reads TGTGCCACCAGCAGAGATCCGGGGAACACTGAAGCTTTCTTT. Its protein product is CATSRDPGNTEAFF.

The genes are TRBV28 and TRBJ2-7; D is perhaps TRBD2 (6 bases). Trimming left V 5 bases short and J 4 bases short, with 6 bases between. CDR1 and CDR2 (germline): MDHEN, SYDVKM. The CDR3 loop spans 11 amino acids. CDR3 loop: CASSREYEQYF. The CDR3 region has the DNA TGTGCCAGCAGTCGGGAGTACGAGCAGTACTTC.

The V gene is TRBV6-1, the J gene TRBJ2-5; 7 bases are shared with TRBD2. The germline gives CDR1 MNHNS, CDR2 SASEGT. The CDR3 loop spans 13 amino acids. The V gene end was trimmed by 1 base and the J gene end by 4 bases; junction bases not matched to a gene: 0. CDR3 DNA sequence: TGTGCCAGCAGTGAAGGGACTAGAGAGACCCAGTACTTC. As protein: CASSEGTRETQYF.

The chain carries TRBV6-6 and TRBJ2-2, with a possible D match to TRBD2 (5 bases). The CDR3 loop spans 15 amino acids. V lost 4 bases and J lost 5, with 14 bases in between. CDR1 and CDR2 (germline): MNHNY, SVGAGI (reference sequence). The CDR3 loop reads CASSWKRERTGELFF. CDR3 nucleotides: TGTGCCAGCAGTTGGAAGAGGGAGAGGACCGGGGAGCTGTTTTTT.

CDR3 sequence reads: CATSSDRVEQPQHF. Here the CDR3 DNA reads TGTGCCACCAGCAGTGACAGGGTCGAGCAGCCCCAGCATTTT. This chain links TRBV15 with TRBJ1-5; 7 nucleotides align to TRBD1. With V trimmed by 3 bases and J by 7 bases, 6 bases remained unmatched. Germline V gene data show CDR1 as LNHNV and CDR2 as YYDKDF (reference sequence). The CDR3 covers 14 residues.

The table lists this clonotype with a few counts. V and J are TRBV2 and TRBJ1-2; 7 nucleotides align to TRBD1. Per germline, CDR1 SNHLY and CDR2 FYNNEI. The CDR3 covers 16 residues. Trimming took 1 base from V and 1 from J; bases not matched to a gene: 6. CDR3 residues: CASSEETGSLNYGYTF. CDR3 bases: TGTGCCAGCAGTGAAGAGACAGGGTCTCTTAACTATGGCTACACCTTC.

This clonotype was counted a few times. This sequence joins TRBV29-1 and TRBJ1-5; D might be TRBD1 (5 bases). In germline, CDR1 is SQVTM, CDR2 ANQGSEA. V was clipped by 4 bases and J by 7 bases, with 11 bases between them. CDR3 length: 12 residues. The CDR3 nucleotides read TGCAGCGTTGCAGGGTTTGGGCAGCCCCAGCATTTT. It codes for CSVAGFGQPQHF.

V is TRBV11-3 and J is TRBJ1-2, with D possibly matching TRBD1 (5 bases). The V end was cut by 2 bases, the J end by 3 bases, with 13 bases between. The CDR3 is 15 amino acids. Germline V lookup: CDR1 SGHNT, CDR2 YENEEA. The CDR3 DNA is TGTGCCAGCAGCTTATCGGTTGGGGGGGACTATGGCTACACCTTC. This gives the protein CASSLSVGGDYGYTF.

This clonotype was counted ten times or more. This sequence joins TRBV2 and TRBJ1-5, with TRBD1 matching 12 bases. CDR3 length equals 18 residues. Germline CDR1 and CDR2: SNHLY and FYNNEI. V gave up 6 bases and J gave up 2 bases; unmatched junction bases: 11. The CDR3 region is CASRPAGQGARGNQPQHF. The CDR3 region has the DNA TGTGCCAGCAGGCCGGCGGGACAGGGGGCGAGGGGCAATCAGCCCCAGCATTTT.

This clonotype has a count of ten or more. This CDR3 is CASSIPGGPPHF. DNA for the CDR3: TGTGCCAGCAGCATTCCAGGGGGGCCTCCCCACTTT. The chain uses TRBV5-4 and TRBJ1-6, with 7 bases that match TRBD1. V dropped 4 bases and J dropped 18; count of bases not matched to a gene: 10. The CDR3 totals 12 residues. The V gene's germline CDR1 is SGHNT and CDR2 YYREEE (reference sequence).

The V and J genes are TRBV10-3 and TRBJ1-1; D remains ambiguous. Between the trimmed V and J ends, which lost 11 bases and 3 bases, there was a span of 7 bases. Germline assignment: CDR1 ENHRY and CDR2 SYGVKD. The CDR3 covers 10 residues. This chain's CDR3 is CAVRDTEAFF. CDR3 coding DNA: TGTGCCGTCCGGGACACTGAAGCTTTCTTT.

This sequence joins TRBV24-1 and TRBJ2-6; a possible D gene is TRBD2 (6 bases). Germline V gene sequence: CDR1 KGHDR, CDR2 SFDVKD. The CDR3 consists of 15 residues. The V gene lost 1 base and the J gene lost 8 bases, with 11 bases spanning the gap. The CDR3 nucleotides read TGTGCCACCAGTGATTTTATTAGCGGCACCAACGTCCTGACTTTC. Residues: CATSDFISGTNVLTF.

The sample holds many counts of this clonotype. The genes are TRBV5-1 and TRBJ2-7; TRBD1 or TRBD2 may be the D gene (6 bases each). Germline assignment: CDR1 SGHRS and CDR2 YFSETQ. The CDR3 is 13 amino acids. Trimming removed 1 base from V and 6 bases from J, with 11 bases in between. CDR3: CASSLRGAPEQYF. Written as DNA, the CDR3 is TGCGCCAGCAGCTTGAGGGGGGCGCCCGAGCAGTACTTC.

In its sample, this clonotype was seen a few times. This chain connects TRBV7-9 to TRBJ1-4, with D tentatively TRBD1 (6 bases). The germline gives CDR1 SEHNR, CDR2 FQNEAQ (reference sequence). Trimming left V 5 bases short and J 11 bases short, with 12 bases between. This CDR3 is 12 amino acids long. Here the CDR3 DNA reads TGTGCCAGCAGCATGGACAGCGTTAAACTGTTTTTT. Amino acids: CASSMDSVKLFF.

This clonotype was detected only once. The CDR3 DNA follows: TGTGCCAGCAGAGAGACAGGGAACGGAGGCTACACCTTC. Its protein is CASRETGNGGYTF. The J gene is TRBJ1-2, the V gene TRBV2; 7 nucleotides line up with TRBD1. CDR3 length: 13 amino acids. Trimming removed 6 bases from V and 8 bases from J; junction bases left unmatched: 9. The V gene's germline CDR1 is SNHLY and CDR2 FYNNEI.

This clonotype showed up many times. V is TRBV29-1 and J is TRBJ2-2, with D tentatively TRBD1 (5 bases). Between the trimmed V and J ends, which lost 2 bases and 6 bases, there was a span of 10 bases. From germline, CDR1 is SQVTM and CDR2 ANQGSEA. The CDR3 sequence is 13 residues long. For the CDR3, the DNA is TGCAGCGTTGAACAGGGTGTAGCCGGGGAGCTGTTTTTT. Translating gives CSVEQGVAGELFF.

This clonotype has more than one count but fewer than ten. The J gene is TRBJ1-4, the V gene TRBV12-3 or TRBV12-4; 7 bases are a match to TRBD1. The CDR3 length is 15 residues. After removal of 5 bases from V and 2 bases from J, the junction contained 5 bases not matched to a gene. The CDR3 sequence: CASSLQGPTNEKLFF. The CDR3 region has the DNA TGTGCCAGCAGTCTACAGGGGCCCACTAATGAAAAACTGTTTTTT.

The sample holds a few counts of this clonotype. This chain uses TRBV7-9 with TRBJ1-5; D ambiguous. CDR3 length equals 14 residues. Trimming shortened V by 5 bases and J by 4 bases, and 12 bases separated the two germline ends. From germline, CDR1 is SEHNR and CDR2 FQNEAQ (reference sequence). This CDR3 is CASSHGLENQPQHF. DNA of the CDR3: TGTGCCAGCAGCCACGGGCTGGAAAATCAGCCCCAGCATTTT.

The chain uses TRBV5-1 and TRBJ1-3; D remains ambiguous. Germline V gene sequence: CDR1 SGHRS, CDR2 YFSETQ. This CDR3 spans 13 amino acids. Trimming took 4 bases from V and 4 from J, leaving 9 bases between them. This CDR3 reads CASSQTLGNTIYF. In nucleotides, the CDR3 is TGCGCCAGCAGCCAAACTTTAGGAAACACCATATATTTT.